This T cell receptor (beta chain) appears in the sequencing data of a study of blood T cell repertoires in COVID-19. Turning to the study itself: Both acute and convalescent COVID-19 samples were obtained from the United States, Italy and Spain.

V was pared by 2 bases and J by 1 base, with 3 bases of the junction left unmatched. The CDR3 consists of 15 residues. CDR1 and CDR2 (germline): ENHRY, SYGVKD. The protocol was immunoSEQ multiplex PCR, while the TCRdb copy is restricted to in-frame clones and leaves out a portion. This table has approximately 150,000 clones, 80% to 90% appearing once. This sequence originates from a man aged 60-69 years with active or convalescent COVID-19. Sequenced material: peripheral blood. The chain recombines TRBV10-3 with TRBJ2-3; 7 bases fit TRBD2. The CDR3 protein is CAISETSERTDTQYF. CDR3 nucleotide sequence: TGTGCCATCAGTGAGACTAGCGAACGCACAGATACGCAGTATTTT.